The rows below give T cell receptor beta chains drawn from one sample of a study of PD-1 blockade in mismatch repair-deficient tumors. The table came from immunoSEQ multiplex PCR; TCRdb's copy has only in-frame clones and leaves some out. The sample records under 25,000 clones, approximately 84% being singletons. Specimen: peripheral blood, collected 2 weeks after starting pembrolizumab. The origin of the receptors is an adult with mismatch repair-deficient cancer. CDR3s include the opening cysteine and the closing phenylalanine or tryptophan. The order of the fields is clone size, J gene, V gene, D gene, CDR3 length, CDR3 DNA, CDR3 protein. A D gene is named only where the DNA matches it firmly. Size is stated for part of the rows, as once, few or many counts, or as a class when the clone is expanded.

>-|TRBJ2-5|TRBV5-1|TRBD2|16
TGCGCCAGCAGCCCCGGGACTAGCGGGAGAAGAGAGACCCAGTACTTC
CASSPGTSGRRETQYF
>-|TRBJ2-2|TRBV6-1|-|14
TGTGCCAGCGGAGGACGGTTGACGGCCGGGGAGCTGTTTTTT
CASGGRLTAGELFF
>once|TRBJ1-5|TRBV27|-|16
TGTGCCAGCAGTCCATCTTCAGGGCTTAGCAATCAGCCCCAGCATTTT
CASSPSSGLSNQPQHF
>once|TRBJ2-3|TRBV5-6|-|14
TGTGCCAGCAGCTTAAGCGGGAGCACAGATACGCAGTATTTT
CASSLSGSTDTQYF
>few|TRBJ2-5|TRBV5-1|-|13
TGCGCCAGCAGCTTGGTCCTCGAAGGAACCCAGTACTTC
CASSLVLEGTQYF
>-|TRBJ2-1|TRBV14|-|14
TGTGCCAGCAGCCAAGATAGGGGGGGCTTAGAGCAGTTCTTC
CASSQDRGGLEQFF
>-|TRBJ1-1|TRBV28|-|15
TGTGCCAGCAGTTTGGTCCAAATTATGAACACTGAAGCTTTCTTT
CASSLVQIMNTEAFF
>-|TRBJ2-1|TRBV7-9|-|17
TGTGCCAGCAGCTTAGCTGGGGCAGGAAGCTCCTACAATGAGCAGTTCTTC
CASSLAGAGSSYNEQFF
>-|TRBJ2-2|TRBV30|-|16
TGTGCCTGGAGCGGCCTCTCTATCTCGTCCACCGGGGAGCTGTTTTTT
CAWSGLSISSTGELFF
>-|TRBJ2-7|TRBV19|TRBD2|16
TGTGCCACTTCGAGACTAGCGGTCACAGGGAACTACGAGCAGTACTTC
CATSRLAVTGNYEQYF
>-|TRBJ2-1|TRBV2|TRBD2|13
TGTGCCAGTAGCGGGAGGGCCGGGGATGAGCAGTTCTTC
CASSGRAGDEQFF
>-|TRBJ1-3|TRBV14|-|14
TGTGCCAGCAGCCAAGAACGGGGGGAAAACACCATATATTTT
CASSQERGENTIYF
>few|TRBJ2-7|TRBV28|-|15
TGTGCCAGCAGTTCCTTGGAGACCCATACCAACGAGCAGTACTTC
CASSSLETHTNEQYF
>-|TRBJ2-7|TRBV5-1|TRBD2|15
TGCGCCAGCAGCCCGCGGCTAGCGGGAGGGAAGGAGCAGTACTTC
CASSPRLAGGKEQYF
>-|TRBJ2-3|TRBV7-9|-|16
TGTGCCAGCAGCCCCCGTAGTGGCTACAGCACAGATACGCAGTATTTT
CASSPRSGYSTDTQYF
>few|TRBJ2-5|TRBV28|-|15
TGTGCCAGCAGTTTATATAGCCTGACCCGCGAGACCCAGTACTTC
CASSLYSLTRETQYF
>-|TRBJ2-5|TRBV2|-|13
TGTGCCAGCTGCCACAGGGCCCAAGAGACCCAGTACTTC
CASCHRAQETQYF
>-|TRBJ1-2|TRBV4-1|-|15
TGCGCCAGCAGCCAAGAAGGACAGATTCGTAATGGCTACACCTTC
CASSQEGQIRNGYTF
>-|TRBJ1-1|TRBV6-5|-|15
TGTGCCAGCAGTTTAGGGGCAGGGCTGAACACTGAAGCTTTCTTT
CASSLGAGLNTEAFF
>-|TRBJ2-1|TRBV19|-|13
TGTGCCAGTAGTGGGACATCGTACAATGAGCAGTTCTTC
CASSGTSYNEQFF
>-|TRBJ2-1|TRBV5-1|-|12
TGCGCCAGCAGCCGACAATACAATGAGCAGTTCTTC
CASSRQYNEQFF
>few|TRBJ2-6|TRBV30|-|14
TGTGCCTGGAACCCTGGCTCTGGGGCCAACGTCCTGACTTTC
CAWNPGSGANVLTF
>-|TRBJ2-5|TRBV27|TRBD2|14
TGTGCCAGCAGAACGGGACTAGCCCAAGAGACCCAGTACTTC
CASRTGLAQETQYF
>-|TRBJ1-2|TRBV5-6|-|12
TGTGCCAGCAGCTTGGCCGACGCTGGCTACACCTTC
CASSLADAGYTF
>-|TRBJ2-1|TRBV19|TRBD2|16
TGTGCCAGTAACATCCGGGGGGTTGGGTCCTACAATGAGCAGTTCTTC
CASNIRGVGSYNEQFF
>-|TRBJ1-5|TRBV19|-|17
TGTGCCAGTACCCCCCTCCCCCCAGGACAGAGCAATCAGCCCCAGCATTTT
CASTPLPPGQSNQPQHF
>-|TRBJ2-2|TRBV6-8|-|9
TGTGCCGGAGAGCGGGAGCTGTTTTTT
CAGERELFF
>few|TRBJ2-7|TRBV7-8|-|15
TGTGCCAGCAGCTTCGGGACGGCCCGTTTCTACGAGCAGTACTTC
CASSFGTARFYEQYF
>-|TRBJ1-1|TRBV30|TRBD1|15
TGTGCCTGGAGTCCCTCGGGACAGGGTGGGACTGAAGCTTTCTTT
CAWSPSGQGGTEAFF
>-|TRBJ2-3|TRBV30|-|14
TGTGCCTGGATGGCCTGGCCATCGGCAGATACGCAGTATTTT
CAWMAWPSADTQYF
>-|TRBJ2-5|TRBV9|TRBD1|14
TGTGCCAGCGGGGGGACAGGGGGCGAAGAGACCCAGTACTTC
CASGGTGGEETQYF
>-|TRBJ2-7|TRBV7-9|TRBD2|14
TGTGCCAGCAGCTTAGAGGGCGGGGGCTACGAGCAGTACTTC
CASSLEGGGYEQYF
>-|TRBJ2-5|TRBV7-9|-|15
TGTGCCAGCAGTTCCCGACTGGAACCGGGGGAGACCCAGTACTTC
CASSSRLEPGETQYF
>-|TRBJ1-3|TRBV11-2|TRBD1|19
TGTGCCAGCAGCTTAAGGCCCATGGCGACAGGGTTTGCTGGAAACACCATATATTTT
CASSLRPMATGFAGNTIYF
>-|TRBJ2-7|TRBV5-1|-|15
TGCGCCAGCAGCTTGGCTTGGGGTAGCTCCTACGAGCAGTACTTC
CASSLAWGSSYEQYF
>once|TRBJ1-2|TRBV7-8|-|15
TGTGCCAGCAGCCTTAGGGGGGTTGGGAGCTATGGCTACACCTTC
CASSLRGVGSYGYTF
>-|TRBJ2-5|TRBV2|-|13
TGTGCCAGCAGTCCCCAGGGCCAAGAGACCCAGTACTTC
CASSPQGQETQYF
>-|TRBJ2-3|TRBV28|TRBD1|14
TGTGCCAGCAGTTCGGGACAGGGCACAGATACGCAGTATTTT
CASSSGQGTDTQYF
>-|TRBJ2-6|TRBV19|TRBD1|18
TGTGCCAGTAGTATCAGGGGGCTCCCCCCCTCTGGGGCCAACGTCCTGACTTTC
CASSIRGLPPSGANVLTF
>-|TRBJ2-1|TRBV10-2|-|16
TGCGCCAGCAGTGACCGAGCGGTGAGCTCCTACAATGAGCAGTTCTTC
CASSDRAVSSYNEQFF
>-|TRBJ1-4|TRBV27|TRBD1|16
TGTGCCAGCAGTAAAAAAAACAGGGGTTCTAATGAAAAACTGTTTTTT
CASSKKNRGSNEKLFF
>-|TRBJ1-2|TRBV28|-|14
TGTGCCAGCAGTTTATCGGGGGCGCTGGACGGCTACACCTTC
CASSLSGALDGYTF
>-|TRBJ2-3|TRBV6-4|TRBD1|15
TGTGCCAGCAGTGACGCCACAGGGGGCACAGATACGCAGTATTTT
CASSDATGGTDTQYF
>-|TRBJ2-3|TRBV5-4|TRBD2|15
TGTGCCAGCAGCTCGAGCGGGAGGGCGTCAGATACGCAGTATTTT
CASSSSGRASDTQYF
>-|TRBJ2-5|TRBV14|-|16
TGTGCCAGCAGCCGCATTGGGCAGCCAATCCAAGAGACCCAGTACTTC
CASSRIGQPIQETQYF
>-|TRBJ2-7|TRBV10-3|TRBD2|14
TGTGCCATCAGGGCAAGCGGGGACTCCTACGAGCAGTACTTC
CAIRASGDSYEQYF
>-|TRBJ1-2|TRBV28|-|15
TGTGCCAGCAGTTTACCCCTAGGGGAAGTATTTGGCTACACCTTC
CASSLPLGEVFGYTF
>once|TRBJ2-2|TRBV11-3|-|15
TGTGCCAGCAGCTTGGGGGGGCCTCACACCGGGGAGCTGTTTTTT
CASSLGGPHTGELFF